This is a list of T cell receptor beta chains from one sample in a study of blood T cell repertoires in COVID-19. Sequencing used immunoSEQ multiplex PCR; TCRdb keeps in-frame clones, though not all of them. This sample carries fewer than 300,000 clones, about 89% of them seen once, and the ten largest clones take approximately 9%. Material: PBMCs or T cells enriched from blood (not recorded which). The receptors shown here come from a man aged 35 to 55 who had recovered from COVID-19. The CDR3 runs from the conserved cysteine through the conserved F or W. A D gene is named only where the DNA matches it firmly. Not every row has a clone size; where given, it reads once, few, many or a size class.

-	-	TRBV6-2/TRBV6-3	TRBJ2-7	CASSETGQDHYEQYF	TGTGCCAGCAGCGAGACAGGACAAGACCACTACGAGCAGTACTTC
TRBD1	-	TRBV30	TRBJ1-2	CAWITAGGSRGYTF	TGTGCCTGGATAACGGCAGGGGGCTCCCGGGGCTACACCTTC
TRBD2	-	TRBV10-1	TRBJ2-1	CASSVSTGREYNEQFF	TGCGCCAGCAGTGTGAGCACTGGGCGGGAGTACAATGAGCAGTTCTTC
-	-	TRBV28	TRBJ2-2	CASSFMMRDTGELFF	TGTGCCAGCAGTTTTATGATGCGGGACACCGGGGAGCTGTTTTTT
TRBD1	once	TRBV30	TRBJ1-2	CAVQTGGRGGYTF	TGTGCCGTACAAACAGGGGGCCGTGGTGGCTACACCTTC
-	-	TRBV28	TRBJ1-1	CASSIPGAEHTEAFF	TGTGCCAGCAGTATCCCTGGGGCAGAACATACTGAAGCTTTCTTT
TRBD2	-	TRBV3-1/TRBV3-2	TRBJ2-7	CASSRGGFSYEQYF	TGTGCCAGCAGCCGGGGAGGGTTCTCCTACGAGCAGTACTTC
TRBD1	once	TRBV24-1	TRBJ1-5	CATSDLTGTGAGDQPQHF	TGTGCCACCAGTGATTTAACCGGGACAGGGGCCGGGGATCAGCCCCAGCATTTT
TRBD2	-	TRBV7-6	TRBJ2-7	CASSSSPGLAGGSYEQYF	TGTGCCAGCAGCTCCTCCCCCGGACTAGCGGGGGGTTCCTACGAGCAGTACTTC
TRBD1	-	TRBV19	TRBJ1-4	CASSTGGSEKLFF	TGTGCCAGCTCCACAGGGGGCTCCGAAAAACTGTTTTTT
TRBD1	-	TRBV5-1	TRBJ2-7	CASRGTTGAYEQYF	TGCGCCAGCAGGGGGACGACAGGGGCCTACGAGCAGTACTTC
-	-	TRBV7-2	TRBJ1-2	CASGLGQGIYGYTF	TGTGCCAGCGGGCTGGGGCAGGGGATCTATGGCTACACCTTC
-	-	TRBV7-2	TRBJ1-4	CASSLGGTRDNEKLFF	TGTGCCAGCAGCTTAGGAGGGACAAGGGATAATGAAAAACTGTTTTTT
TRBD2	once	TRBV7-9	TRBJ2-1	CASSSTSGGPFYEQFF	TGTGCCAGCAGCTCAACTAGCGGGGGTCCCTTCTATGAGCAGTTCTTC
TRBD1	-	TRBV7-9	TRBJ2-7	CASSWGQATYEQYF	TGTGCCAGCAGCTGGGGACAGGCGACCTACGAGCAGTACTTC
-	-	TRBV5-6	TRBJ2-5	CASSFGETQYF	TGTGCCAGCAGCTTCGGAGAGACCCAGTACTTC
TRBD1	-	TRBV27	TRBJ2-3	CASSVDRVTDTQYF	TGTGCCAGCAGTGTAGACAGGGTTACAGATACGCAGTATTTT
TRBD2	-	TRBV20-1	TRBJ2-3	CSASRSVVREGTDTQYF	TGCAGTGCTAGTCGTTCGGTTGTGCGGGAGGGCACAGATACGCAGTATTTT
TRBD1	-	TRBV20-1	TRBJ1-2	CSAQGASGYTF	TGCAGTGCACAGGGGGCTTCTGGCTACACCTTC
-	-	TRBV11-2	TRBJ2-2	CASSLPGDFTGELFF	TGTGCCAGCAGCTTACCAGGGGATTTCACCGGGGAGCTGTTTTTT
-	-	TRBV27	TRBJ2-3	CASSGGTDTQYF	TGTGCCAGCAGCGGAGGGACAGATACGCAGTATTTT
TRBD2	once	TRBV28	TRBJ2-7	CASSPSSGSFYEQYF	TGTGCCAGCAGTCCGTCCAGCGGGAGTTTCTACGAGCAGTACTTC
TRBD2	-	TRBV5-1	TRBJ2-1	CASSYGWLAGLSYNEQFF	TGCGCCAGCAGCTATGGCTGGCTAGCGGGATTATCCTACAATGAGCAGTTCTTC
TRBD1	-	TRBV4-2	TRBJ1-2	CASSHPDRTGEEGYTF	TGTGCCAGCAGCCACCCGGATCGGACAGGGGAGGAGGGCTACACCTTC
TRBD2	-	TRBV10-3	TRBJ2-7	CAIRGGSSYEQYF	TGTGCCATCCGGGGAGGGAGCTCCTACGAGCAGTACTTC
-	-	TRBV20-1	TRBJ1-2	CSARRTVGYTF	TGCAGTGCTAGGAGGACAGTCGGTTACACCTTC
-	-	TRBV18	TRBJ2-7	CASSSASATYEQYF	TGTGCCAGCTCATCTGCTAGCGCTACCTACGAGCAGTACTTC
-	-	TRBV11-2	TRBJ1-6	CASSLEGEVGNSPLHF	TGTGCCAGCAGCTTAGAAGGGGAGGTGGGAAATTCACCCCTCCACTTT
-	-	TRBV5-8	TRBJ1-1	CASSLQGWSLNTEAFF	TGTGCCAGCAGTTTACAGGGTTGGAGTTTGAACACTGAAGCTTTCTTT
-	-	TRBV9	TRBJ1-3	CASSVDGAPGNTIYF	TGTGCCAGCAGCGTAGATGGTGCGCCCGGAAACACCATATATTTT
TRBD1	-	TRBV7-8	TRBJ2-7	CASSLGQGNEQYF	TGTGCCAGCAGCTTAGGACAGGGGAACGAGCAGTACTTC
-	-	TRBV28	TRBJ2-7	CASSFGSYHEQYF	TGTGCCAGCAGTTTCGGGAGTTACCACGAGCAGTACTTC
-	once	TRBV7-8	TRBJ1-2	CASSSAVAGPGYGYTF	TGTGCCAGCAGCTCTGCCGTGGCGGGGCCAGGCTATGGCTACACCTTC
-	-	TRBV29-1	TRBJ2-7	CSVAGFSYEQYF	TGCAGCGTCGCCGGGTTCTCCTACGAGCAGTACTTC
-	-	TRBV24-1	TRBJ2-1	CATSTAENNEQFF	TGTGCCACCAGTACCGCGGAGAACAATGAGCAGTTCTTC
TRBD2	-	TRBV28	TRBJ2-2	CASSPHLPGTSGRNTGELFF	TGTGCCAGCAGCCCGCACCTCCCCGGGACTAGCGGGAGAAACACCGGGGAGCTGTTTTTT
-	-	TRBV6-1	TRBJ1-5	CASSEVGRRGNQPQHF	TGTGCCAGCAGTGAAGTGGGGCGCCGGGGCAATCAGCCCCAGCATTTT
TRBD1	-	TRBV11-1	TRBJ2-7	CASSARGYEQYF	TGTGCCAGCAGCGCCAGGGGGTACGAGCAGTACTTC
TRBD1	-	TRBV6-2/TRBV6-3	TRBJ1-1	CASSYFPWAGGLNTEAFF	TGTGCCAGCAGTTATTTTCCATGGGCAGGGGGCTTGAACACTGAAGCTTTCTTT
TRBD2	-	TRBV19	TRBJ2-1	CASSIALGTSYHNEQFF	TGTGCCAGTAGTATAGCCCTCGGGACTAGTTACCACAATGAGCAGTTCTTC
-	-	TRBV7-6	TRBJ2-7	CASSLGAGHQSSYEQYF	TGTGCCAGCAGCCTCGGGGCGGGGCACCAGAGCTCCTACGAGCAGTACTTC
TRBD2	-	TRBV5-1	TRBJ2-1	CASSYGLAGVNEQFF	TGCGCCAGCAGCTATGGACTAGCGGGAGTCAATGAGCAGTTCTTC
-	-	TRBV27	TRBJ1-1	CASSPAGVANTEAFF	TGTGCCAGCAGCCCCGCGGGGGTGGCGAACACTGAAGCTTTCTTT
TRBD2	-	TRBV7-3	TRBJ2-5	CASSSDAGGEETQYF	TGTGCCAGCAGCTCTGACGCGGGAGGAGAGGAGACCCAGTACTTC
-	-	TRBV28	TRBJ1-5	CASSRRGSYSNQPQHF	TGTGCCAGCAGTAGAAGAGGTAGCTATAGCAATCAGCCCCAGCATTTT
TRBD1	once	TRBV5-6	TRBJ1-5	CASSLGQGIQPQHF	TGTGCCAGCAGCTTGGGACAGGGGATTCAGCCCCAGCATTTT
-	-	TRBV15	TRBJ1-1	CATSRHLGQLTMNTEAFF	TGTGCCACCAGCAGACACCTTGGACAGTTAACGATGAACACTGAAGCTTTCTTT
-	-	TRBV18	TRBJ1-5	CASSQGSNQPQHF	TGTGCCAGCTCACAGGGGAGCAATCAGCCCCAGCATTTT
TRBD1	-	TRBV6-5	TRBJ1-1	CASTPDRGSAFF	TGTGCCAGCACACCGGACAGGGGGAGTGCTTTCTTT
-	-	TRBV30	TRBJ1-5	CAWSTPPGQPQHF	TGTGCCTGGAGTACACCACCTGGTCAGCCCCAGCATTTT
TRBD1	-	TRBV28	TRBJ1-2	CASSPLTGAGGYTF	TGTGCCAGCAGTCCGTTGACAGGGGCTGGTGGCTACACCTTC
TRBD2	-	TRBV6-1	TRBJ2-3	CASSEGLAVSTDTQYF	TGTGCCAGCAGTGAGGGACTAGCGGTGAGCACAGATACGCAGTATTTT
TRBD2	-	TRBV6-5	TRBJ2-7	CASGGRGTYEQYF	TGTGCCAGCGGGGGGAGGGGTACCTACGAGCAGTACTTC
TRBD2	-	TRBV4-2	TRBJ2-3	CASSQDYRSGGADTQYF	TGTGCCAGCAGCCAAGATTACCGGAGCGGGGGGGCAGATACGCAGTATTTT
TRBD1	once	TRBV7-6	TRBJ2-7	CASSPGPGGFGEQYF	TGTGCCAGCAGCCCAGGGCCAGGGGGCTTTGGCGAGCAGTACTTC
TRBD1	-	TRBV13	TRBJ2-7	CASSSEGQGDPYEQYF	TGTGCCAGCAGCTCAGAGGGACAGGGGGACCCCTACGAGCAGTACTTC
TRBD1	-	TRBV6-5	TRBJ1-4	CASRTGQSTAKLFF	TGTGCCAGCAGGACGGGACAGTCTACCGCAAAACTGTTTTTT